This TCR beta chain was documented in a study of post-analysis software for immune sequencing data. In the study overall: Disease courses included relapsing-remitting, secondary progressive and progressive-relapsing multiple sclerosis. General study findings and limits: Patients carried roughly 5 TRBV segments more frequently than controls did, and TRBV5-6, TRBV5-1 and TRBV20-1 were among them. Controls' normalized Chao1 diversity significantly exceeded that of multiple sclerosis patients.

This clonotype was counted a few times. Its antigen is not identified. The CDR3 covers 13 residues. Trimming shortened V by 5 bases and J by 6 bases, and 13 bases separated the two germline ends. Germline assignment: CDR1 MNHEY and CDR2 SVGEGT. TCR beta cDNA libraries had unique molecular identifiers. T cells numbering about 1 to 11 million yielded roughly 500,000 cDNA molecules. From the PCR reads, TCRdb called clonotypes with MiXCR, one entry per CDR3 protein. The data contain over 700,000 distinct CDR3 sequences, around 27% of them singletons. The TCR was taken from a girl aged 10 to 17 with multiple sclerosis. The rearrangement uses TRBV6-2 or TRBV6-3 and TRBJ1-2; TRBD1 might be the D (6 bases). The sequencing sample was made of blood. CDR3 in DNA: TGTGCCAGCAGTGTCCGGGACACGGATGGCTACACCTTC. Translation gives CASSVRDTDGYTF.